What follows are 23 T cell receptor beta chains derived from one specimen sequenced in a study of blood T cell repertoires in COVID-19. TCRdb keeps only in-frame clones here, not all; method: immunoSEQ multiplex PCR. This sample yields fewer than 120,000 clones, of which approximately 90% are seen a single time; 3.3% belongs to the top ten. The specimen was peripheral blood. The receptors here all came from a woman in her forties or fifties with acute or convalescent COVID-19.

The V gene is TRBV5-5, the J gene TRBJ1-6; D gene unclear. The germline V gene encodes CDR1 SGHKS and CDR2 YYEKEE (reference sequence). With 0 bases removed from V and 5 bases from J, the gap between germline ends came to 6 bases. CDR3 size: 14 residues. CDR3 in amino acids: CASSLDRNNSPLHF. As DNA, the CDR3 is TGTGCCAGCAGCTTGGACAGAAATAATTCACCCCTCCACTTT. Drawing the rest from reference TRBV5-5 and TRBJ1-6, the complete variable domain is DAGVTQSPTHLIKTRGQQVTLRCSPISGHKSVSWYQQVLGQGPQFIFQYYEKEERGRGNFPDRFSARQFPNYSSELNVNALLLGDSALYLCASSLDRNNSPLHFGNGTRLTVT.

The chain is built from TRBV5-6 and TRBJ2-5; possibly TRBD1 for D (5 bases). The germline CDR1 and CDR2 sequences are SGHDT and YYEEEE. Trimming removed 0 bases from V and 5 bases from J, with 17 bases in between. The CDR3 has 16 residues. In DNA form, the CDR3 reads TGTGCCAGCAGCTTGGTAGGTCAGGGATCCAGGGAGACCCAGTACTTC. Its protein product is CASSLVGQGSRETQYF.

The V gene is TRBV11-2, the J gene TRBJ2-7; D perhaps matches TRBD2 (6 bases). The CDR3 is 13 amino acids. CDR1 and CDR2 (germline): SGHAT, FQNNGV. The V and J ends lost 5 bases and 2 bases respectively, with 10 bases between them. This CDR3 reads CASSASSAYEQYF. Here the CDR3 DNA reads TGTGCCAGCAGCGCATCTAGCGCCTACGAGCAGTACTTC.

The chain has TRBV18 and TRBJ1-5; D possibly corresponds to TRBD1 (5 bases). V was cut by 3 bases and J by 2 bases, with 11 bases left in between. The CDR3 totals 15 residues. The germline V gene has CDR1 KGHSH and CDR2 LQKENI. CDR3 DNA: TGTGCCAGCTCACCCCAGGGTACGGGCAATCAGCCCCAGCATTTT. This gives the protein CASSPQGTGNQPQHF.

This rearrangement joins TRBV3-1 (or the pseudogene TRBV3-2) to TRBJ1-1, with TRBD1 identical over 8 bases. There are 15 residues in the CDR3. Germline V gene data show CDR1 as LGHDT and CDR2 as YNNKEL (reference sequence). Losses at the gene ends were 4 bases for V and 6 bases for J; bases not matched to a gene: 10. CDR3: CASSPPTGDVAEAFF. CDR3 DNA: TGTGCCAGCAGCCCGCCGACAGGGGATGTGGCTGAAGCTTTCTTT.

The chain employs TRBV9 and TRBJ1-1, with a tentative D call TRBD1 (6 bases). Per the germline V gene, CDR1 is SGDLS and CDR2 is YYNGEE. V lost 0 bases and J lost 1, with 7 bases in between. This CDR3 comprises 14 residues. The CDR3 DNA reads TGTGCCAGCAGCGTAGAGGGACAGAACACTGAAGCTTTCTTT. This translates into CASSVEGQNTEAFF.

This chain links TRBV9 with TRBJ2-7; 9 positions match TRBD1. Germline V CDR1 and CDR2: SGDLS, YYNGEE. The CDR3 contains 14 residues. The trim removed 3 bases at V and 3 bases at J, leaving 4 bases unmatched. The CDR3 coding sequence is TGTGCCAGCAGCGAAACGGACAGGGGCTACGAGCAGTACTTC. This codes for CASSETDRGYEQYF. The full variable domain, in which reference TRBV9 and TRBJ2-7 provide the parts outside the CDR3, is DSGVTQTPKHLITATGQRVTLRCSPRSGDLSVYWYQQSLDQGLQFLIQYYNGEERAKGNILERFSAQQFPDLHSELNLSSLELGDSALYFCASSETDRGYEQYFGPGTRLTVT.

The chain has TRBV12-3 or TRBV12-4 and TRBJ2-5, with D possibly being TRBD1 (6 bases). The CDR3 covers 13 residues. Trimming took 1 base from V and 9 from J, leaving 12 bases between them. The CDR3 loop is CASSLVGPGAQYF. The CDR3 DNA reads as TGTGCCAGCAGTTTAGTCGGGCCAGGGGCCCAGTACTTC.

This chain uses TRBV7-2 with TRBJ2-1; TRBD2 aligns across 8 bases. This CDR3 is 15 amino acids long. Germline CDR1 SGHTA, CDR2 FQGNSA. Unmatched junction bases numbered 8, after V lost 1 base and J lost 9 bases. CDR3 nucleotide sequence: TGTGCCAGCAGCTTAGGAGCGGGAGTACGGAGTGAGCAGTTCTTC. Translation gives CASSLGAGVRSEQFF.

V is TRBV5-1 and J is TRBJ2-3, with 10 bases fitting TRBD2. The V segment lost 0 bases and the J segment 5 bases; nucleotides outside the gene matches: 3. The CDR3 consists of 15 residues. Germline CDR1 is SGHRS and CDR2 is YFSETQ. Here the CDR3 DNA reads TGCGCCAGCAGCTTGGTAGCTAGCGGGGGAGATACGCAGTATTTT. Residues: CASSLVASGGDTQYF.

V and J are TRBV19 and TRBJ1-3; D gene uncertain. The CDR3 consists of 13 residues. The germline CDR1 and CDR2 sequences are LNHDA and SQIVND (reference sequence). Between the trimmed V and J ends, which lost 7 bases and 0 bases, there was a span of 7 bases. The CDR3 bases are TGTGCCAGTACGACTAACTCTGGAAACACCATATATTTT. It codes for CASTTNSGNTIYF.

The gene calls are TRBV19 and TRBJ1-2; 8 positions agree with TRBD1. The CDR3 consists of 17 residues. Germline CDR1 is LNHDA and CDR2 is SQIVND (reference sequence). V was pared by 6 bases and J by 1 base, with 13 bases of the junction left unmatched. The CDR3 loop is CASRTSPRTGFNYGYTF. CDR3 DNA: TGTGCCAGTAGGACCTCACCCAGGACAGGGTTTAACTATGGCTACACCTTC. Based on the CDR3 plus reference TRBV19 and TRBJ1-2, the full variable domain is DGGITQSPKYLFRKEGQNVTLSCEQNLNHDAMYWYRQDPGQGLRLIYYSQIVNDFQKGDIAEGYSVSREKKESFPLTVTSAQKNPTAFYLCASRTSPRTGFNYGYTFGSGTRLTVV.

This chain links TRBV2 with TRBJ1-1, with D tentatively TRBD1 (5 bases). The germline V and J ends were trimmed by 7 bases and 3 bases, with 12 bases remaining between them. From germline, CDR1 is SNHLY and CDR2 FYNNEI. CDR3 length: 13 amino acids. This CDR3 is CASTLGGDTEAFF. The CDR3 bases are TGTGCCAGCACCCTGGGGGGGGACACTGAAGCTTTCTTT.

The chain recombines TRBV25-1 with TRBJ1-6; D not resolved. The CDR3 extends over 14 amino acids. Germline CDR1 MGHDK, CDR2 SYGVNS. Trimming left V 3 bases short and J 7 bases short, with 10 bases between. The CDR3 reads CASSDGALNSPLHF. CDR3 in DNA: TGTGCCAGCAGTGATGGAGCGTTAAATTCACCCCTCCACTTT.

This chain connects TRBV15 to TRBJ2-1; a possible D gene is TRBD1 (6 bases). V was shortened by 6 bases and J by 0 bases, with 9 bases between the two germline ends. CDR1 is LNHNV and CDR2 is YYDKDF in the germline V gene (reference sequence). The CDR3 sequence is 14 residues long. The chain's CDR3 is CATRRGGSYNEQFF. Here the CDR3 DNA reads TGTGCCACCAGACGAGGGGGCTCCTACAATGAGCAGTTCTTC.

The CDR3 protein is CASRRHLNSPLHF. CDR3 nucleotide sequence: TGTGCCAGCAGACGACACCTAAATTCACCCCTCCACTTT. The chain combines TRBV6-5 with TRBJ1-6; no clear D gene. Trimming left V 6 bases short and J 7 bases short, with 10 bases between. The CDR3 contains 13 residues. The germline CDR1 and CDR2 sequences are MNHEY and SVGAGI.

CDR3 loop: CATSRDRTPDGYTF. The DNA of the CDR3 is TGTGCCACCAGCAGAGACAGGACACCGGATGGCTACACCTTC. The chain has TRBV15 and TRBJ1-2, with D possibly being TRBD1 (5 bases). Germline CDR1 LNHNV, CDR2 YYDKDF (reference sequence). V was cut by 0 bases and J by 6 bases, with 11 bases left in between. CDR3 size: 14 residues.

The chain uses TRBV19 and TRBJ1-2; TRBD1 matches at 11 bases. CDR3 size: 17 residues. Per germline, CDR1 LNHDA and CDR2 SQIVND (reference sequence). J gave up 8 bases and V 2 bases, and 13 bases lay outside the gene matches. Written as DNA, the CDR3 is TGTGCCAGTAGTATACCAAACCCCAGGACAGGGGGCGAAGGCTACACCTTC. Its translation: CASSIPNPRTGGEGYTF.

The CDR3 protein is CASSLLAGGEQYF. Here the CDR3 DNA reads TGTGCCAGCAGCTTGCTAGCGGGAGGCGAGCAGTACTTC. The rearrangement links TRBV11-2 to TRBJ2-7, with TRBD2 matching 11 bases. The V gene end was trimmed by 3 bases and the J gene end by 6 bases; junction bases not matched to a gene: 1. From germline, CDR1 is SGHAT and CDR2 FQNNGV. This CDR3 is built from 13 residues.

This clone was seen a handful of times. The chain couples TRBV5-1 to TRBJ2-7; 7 bases map to TRBD2. With V trimmed by 3 bases and J by 0 bases, 6 bases remained unmatched. The length of the CDR3 is 15 residues. Germline V gives CDR1 SGHRS, CDR2 YFSETQ. The CDR3, as DNA: TGCGCCAGCAGCTCTCAAGCGGGGCTCTCCTACGAGCAGTACTTC. Protein: CASSSQAGLSYEQYF.

The V and J genes are TRBV19 and TRBJ2-2; TRBD2 matches at 7 bases. CDR1 is LNHDA and CDR2 is SQIVND in the germline V gene (reference sequence). The CDR3 length is 16 residues. J was trimmed by 6 bases and V by 0 bases; bases with no gene match: 7. The CDR3 nucleotides read TGTGCCAGTAGTATAGAGGGGAGGGCCGTGGCCGGGGAGCTGTTTTTT. Its translation is CASSIEGRAVAGELFF.

Note on this clone: A much larger clone lies a single base off, so this may be a read error. This chain links TRBV27 with TRBJ2-7; tentatively, D is TRBD2 (6 bases). Germline V gives CDR1 MNHEY, CDR2 SMNVEV (reference sequence). V was shortened by 6 bases and J by 0 bases, with 6 bases between the two germline ends. The CDR3 consists of 12 residues. For the CDR3, the DNA is TGTGCCAGCAGGCGGGACTCCTACGAGCAGTACTTC. Translated: CASRRDSYEQYF.

This clone was observed once. The rearrangement joins TRBV5-1 to TRBJ1-4; D may be TRBD1 (6 bases). Germline loops: CDR1 SGHRS, CDR2 YFSETQ. The ends were cut back, 4 bases at V and 8 bases at J, with 18 bases in the middle. The CDR3 is made up of 15 amino acids. This CDR3 reads CASSLQQGAEEKLFF. CDR3 coding DNA: TGCGCCAGCAGCCTTCAACAGGGAGCAGAGGAAAAACTGTTTTTT.